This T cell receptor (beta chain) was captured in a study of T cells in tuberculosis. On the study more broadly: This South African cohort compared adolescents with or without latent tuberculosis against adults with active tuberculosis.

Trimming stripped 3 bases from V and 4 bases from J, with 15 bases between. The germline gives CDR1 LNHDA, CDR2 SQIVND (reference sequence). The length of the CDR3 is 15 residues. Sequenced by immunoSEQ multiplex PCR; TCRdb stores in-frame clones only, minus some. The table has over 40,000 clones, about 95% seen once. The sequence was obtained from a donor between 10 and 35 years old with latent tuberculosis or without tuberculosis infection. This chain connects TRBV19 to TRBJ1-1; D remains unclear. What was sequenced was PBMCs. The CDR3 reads CASSIRPGTATEAFF. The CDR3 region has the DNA TGTGCCAGTAGTATTAGGCCGGGTACCGCCACTGAAGCTTTCTTT.